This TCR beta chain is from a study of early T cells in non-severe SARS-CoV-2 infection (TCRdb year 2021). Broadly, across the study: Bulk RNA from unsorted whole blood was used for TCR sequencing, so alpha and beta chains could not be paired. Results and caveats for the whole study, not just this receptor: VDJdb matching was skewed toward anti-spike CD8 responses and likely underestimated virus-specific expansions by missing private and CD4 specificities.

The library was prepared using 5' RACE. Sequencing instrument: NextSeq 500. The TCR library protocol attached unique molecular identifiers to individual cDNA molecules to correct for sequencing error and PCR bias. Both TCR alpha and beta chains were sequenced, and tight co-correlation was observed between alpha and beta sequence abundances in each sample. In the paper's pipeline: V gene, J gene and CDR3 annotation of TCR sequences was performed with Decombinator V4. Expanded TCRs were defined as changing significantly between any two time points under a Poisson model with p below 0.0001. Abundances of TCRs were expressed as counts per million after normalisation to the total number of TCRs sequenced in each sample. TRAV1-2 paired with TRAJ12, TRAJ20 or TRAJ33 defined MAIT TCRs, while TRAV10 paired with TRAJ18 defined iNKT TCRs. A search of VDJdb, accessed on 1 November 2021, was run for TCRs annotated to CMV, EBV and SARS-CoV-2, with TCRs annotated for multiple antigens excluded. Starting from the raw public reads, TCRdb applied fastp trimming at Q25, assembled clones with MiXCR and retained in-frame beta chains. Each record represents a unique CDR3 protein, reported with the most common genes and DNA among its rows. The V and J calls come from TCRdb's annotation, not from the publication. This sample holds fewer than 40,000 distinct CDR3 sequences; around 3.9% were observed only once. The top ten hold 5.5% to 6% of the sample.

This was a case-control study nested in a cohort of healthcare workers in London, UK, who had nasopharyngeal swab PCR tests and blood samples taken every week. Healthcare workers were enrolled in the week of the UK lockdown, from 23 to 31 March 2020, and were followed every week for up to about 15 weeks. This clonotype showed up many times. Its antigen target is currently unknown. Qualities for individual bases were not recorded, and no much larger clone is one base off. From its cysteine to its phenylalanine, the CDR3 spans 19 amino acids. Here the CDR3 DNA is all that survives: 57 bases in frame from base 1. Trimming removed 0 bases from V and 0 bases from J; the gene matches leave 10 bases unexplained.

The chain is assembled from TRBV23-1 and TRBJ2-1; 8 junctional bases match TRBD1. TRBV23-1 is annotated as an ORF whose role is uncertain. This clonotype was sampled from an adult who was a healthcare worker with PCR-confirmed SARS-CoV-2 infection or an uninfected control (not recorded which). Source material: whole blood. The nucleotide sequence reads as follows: TGCGCCAGCAGTCAATCGGCGGGACAGGAAGCGAGCTCCTACAATGAGCAGTTCTTC. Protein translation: CASSQSAGQEASSYNEQFF.